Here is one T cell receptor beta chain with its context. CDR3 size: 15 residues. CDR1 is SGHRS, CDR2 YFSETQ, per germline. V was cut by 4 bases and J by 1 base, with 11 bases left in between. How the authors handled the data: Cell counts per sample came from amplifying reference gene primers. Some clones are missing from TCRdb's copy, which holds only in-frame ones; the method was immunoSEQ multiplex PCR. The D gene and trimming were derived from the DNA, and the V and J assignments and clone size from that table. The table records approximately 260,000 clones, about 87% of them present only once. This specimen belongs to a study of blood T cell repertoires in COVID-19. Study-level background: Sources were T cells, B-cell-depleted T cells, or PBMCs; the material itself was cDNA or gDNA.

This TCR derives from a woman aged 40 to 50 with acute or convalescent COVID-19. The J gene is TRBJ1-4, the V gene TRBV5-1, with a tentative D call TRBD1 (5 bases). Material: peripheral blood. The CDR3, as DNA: TGCGCCAGCAGCCCCTACCAGGGAACTAATGAAAAACTGTTTTTT. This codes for CASSPYQGTNEKLFF. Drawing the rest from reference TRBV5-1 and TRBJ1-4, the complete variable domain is KAGVTQTPRYLIKTRGQQVTLSCSPISGHRSVSWYQQTPGQGLQFLFEYFSETQRNKGNFPGRFSGRQFSNSRSEMNVSTLELGDSALYLCASSPYQGTNEKLFFGSGTQLSVL.